The source of this T cell receptor (beta chain) is a study of blood T cells in healthy people across ages. Study at large: About one barcoded beta molecule per two T cells was the capture yield of template switching.

Concerning this clonotype itself: Antigen: not known.

CDR1 and CDR2 (germline): SQVTM, ANQGSEA. The ends lost 7 bases at V and 4 bases at J; junction bases unmatched: 6. This CDR3 region has 12 residues. The authors ran a second PCR of about 7 to 11 cycles using a sample-barcoded 5' primer and a J-beta primer mix. Any given sample supplied a minimum of 2.5 million CDR3-containing paired-end reads. A single record per CDR3 protein comes from TCRdb applying MiXCR to the 5' RACE reads. The data hold 590,000 or so distinct CDR3 sequences, with about 30% observed a single time. The study's findings and limits: Naive CD4+ cell counts and diversity both ran higher in long-lived than in aged donors.

The chain joins TRBV29-1 to TRBJ1-2; TRBD1 matches 7 bases. The sample consisted of blood. The sequence came from a woman older than 75 in good health. The CDR3 nucleotides read TGCAGCGAGGGGGCGCGCGGCTATGGCTACACCTTC. It is translated as CSEGARGYGYTF.